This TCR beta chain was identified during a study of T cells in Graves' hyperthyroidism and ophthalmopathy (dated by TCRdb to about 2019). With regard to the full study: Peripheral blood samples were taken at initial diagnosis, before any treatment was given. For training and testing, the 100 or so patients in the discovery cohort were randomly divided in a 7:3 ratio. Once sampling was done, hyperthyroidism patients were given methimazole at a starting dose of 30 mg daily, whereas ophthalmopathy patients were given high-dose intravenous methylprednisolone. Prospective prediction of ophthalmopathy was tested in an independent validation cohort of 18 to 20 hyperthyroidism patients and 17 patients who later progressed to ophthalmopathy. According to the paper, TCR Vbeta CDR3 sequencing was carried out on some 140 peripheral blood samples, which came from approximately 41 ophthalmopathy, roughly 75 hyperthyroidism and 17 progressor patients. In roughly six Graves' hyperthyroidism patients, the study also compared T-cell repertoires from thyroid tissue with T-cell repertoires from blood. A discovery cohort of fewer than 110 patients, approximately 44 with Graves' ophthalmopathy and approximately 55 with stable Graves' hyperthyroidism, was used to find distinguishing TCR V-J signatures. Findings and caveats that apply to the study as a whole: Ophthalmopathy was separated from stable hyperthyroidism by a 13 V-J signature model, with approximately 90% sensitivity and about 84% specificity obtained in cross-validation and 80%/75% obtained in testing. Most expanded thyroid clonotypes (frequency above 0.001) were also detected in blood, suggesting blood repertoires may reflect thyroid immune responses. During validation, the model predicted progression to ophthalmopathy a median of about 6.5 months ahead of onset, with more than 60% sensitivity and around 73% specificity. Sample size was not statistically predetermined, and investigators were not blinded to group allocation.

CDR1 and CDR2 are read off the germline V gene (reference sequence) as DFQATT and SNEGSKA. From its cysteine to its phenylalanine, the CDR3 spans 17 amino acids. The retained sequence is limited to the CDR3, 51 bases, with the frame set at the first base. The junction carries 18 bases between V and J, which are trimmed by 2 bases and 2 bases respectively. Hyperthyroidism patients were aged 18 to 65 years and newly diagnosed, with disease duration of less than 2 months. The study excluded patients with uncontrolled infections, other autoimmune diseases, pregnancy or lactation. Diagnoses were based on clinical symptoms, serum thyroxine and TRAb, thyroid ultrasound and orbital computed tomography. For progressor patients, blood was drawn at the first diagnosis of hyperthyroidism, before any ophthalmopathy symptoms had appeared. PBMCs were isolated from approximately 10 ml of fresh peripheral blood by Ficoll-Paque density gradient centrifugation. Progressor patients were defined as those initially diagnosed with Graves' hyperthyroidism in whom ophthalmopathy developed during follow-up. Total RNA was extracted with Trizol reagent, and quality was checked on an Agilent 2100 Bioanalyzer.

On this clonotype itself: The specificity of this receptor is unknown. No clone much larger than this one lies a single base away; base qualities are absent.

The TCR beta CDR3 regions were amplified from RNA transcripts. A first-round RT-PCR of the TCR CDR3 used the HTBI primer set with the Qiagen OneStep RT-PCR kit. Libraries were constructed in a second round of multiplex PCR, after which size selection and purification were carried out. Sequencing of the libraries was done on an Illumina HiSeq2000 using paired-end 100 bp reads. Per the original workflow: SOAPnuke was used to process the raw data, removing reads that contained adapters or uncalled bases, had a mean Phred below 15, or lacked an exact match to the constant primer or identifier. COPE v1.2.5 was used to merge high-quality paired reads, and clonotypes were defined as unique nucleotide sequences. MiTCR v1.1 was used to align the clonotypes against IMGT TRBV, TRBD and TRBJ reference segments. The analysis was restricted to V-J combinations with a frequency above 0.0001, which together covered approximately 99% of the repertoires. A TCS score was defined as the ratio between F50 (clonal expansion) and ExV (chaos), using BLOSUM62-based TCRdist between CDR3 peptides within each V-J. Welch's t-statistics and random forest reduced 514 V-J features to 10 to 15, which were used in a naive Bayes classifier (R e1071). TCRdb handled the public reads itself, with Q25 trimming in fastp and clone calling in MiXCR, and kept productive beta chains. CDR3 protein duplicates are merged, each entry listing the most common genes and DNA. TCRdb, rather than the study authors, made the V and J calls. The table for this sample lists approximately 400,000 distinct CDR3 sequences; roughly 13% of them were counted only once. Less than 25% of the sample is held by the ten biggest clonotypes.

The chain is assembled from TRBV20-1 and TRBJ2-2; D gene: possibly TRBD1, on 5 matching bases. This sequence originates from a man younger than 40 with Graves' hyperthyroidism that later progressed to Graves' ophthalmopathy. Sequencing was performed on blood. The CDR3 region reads CSARPIKDSLNTGELFF. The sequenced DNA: TGCAGTGCTAGACCGATTAAAGACAGCTTAAACACCGGGGAGCTGTTTTTT.